The clone carrying this T cell receptor (beta chain) appeared a single time. Antigen: not known. The data originate from a study of CD8 T cells in ankylosing spondylitis. Study-wide points: There was a TCR beta motif, made of several highly homologous variants, that appeared characteristic of ankylosing spondylitis blood. Reports say disease-linked clones showed up significantly more in matched ankylosing spondylitis synovial fluid.

TCR beta libraries were made by quantitative 5'-RACE with molecular barcodes. TCRdb re-derived calls from the 5' RACE reads in MiXCR, one entry per CDR3 protein. The sample includes about 350,000 distinct CDR3 sequences, around 20% of them seen just once. The V end lost 0 bases, the J end lost 6 bases, and 7 bases lay between the germline ends. The CDR3 is 13 amino acids. CDR1 and CDR2 (germline): LNHNV, YYDKDF (reference sequence). This clonotype was sampled from a male donor with ankylosing spondylitis or in good health (not recorded which). The rearrangement uses TRBV15 and TRBJ2-3; weak D call: TRBD2 (5 bases). The sequencing sample was made of blood, either unsorted or a sorted T cell fraction (not recorded which). The CDR3 sequence: CATSREGGDTQYF. The CDR3 region has the DNA TGTGCCACCAGCAGAGAGGGCGGGGATACGCAGTATTTT.